This T cell receptor (beta chain) was retrieved from a study of CD8 T cells in ankylosing spondylitis. Study-level findings and limits: CD8+ disease-linked clones were present at relatively low frequencies in blood. Researchers reportedly found disease-linked clones significantly enriched in matched ankylosing spondylitis synovial fluid. One TCR beta motif, made up of roughly 8 highly homologous variants, appeared characteristic of ankylosing spondylitis blood.

The CDR3 spans 13 residues. The germline CDR1 and CDR2 sequences are SEHNR and FQNEAQ (reference sequence). V lost 8 bases and J 6 bases, leaving 14 bases between the germline ends. In making TCR beta libraries, quantitative 5'-RACE with molecular barcodes was used. Each CDR3 protein is one row after TCRdb ran MiXCR on the 5' RACE reads. The table lists just under 550,000 distinct CDR3 sequences, 12% of them singletons. This clonotype was seen at least ten times. The antigen is not known. The TCR sequence derives from a male donor with ankylosing spondylitis. The chain couples TRBV7-9 to TRBJ2-1; the D gene could be TRBD1 or TRBD2 (5 bases each). The sequenced sample was blood, either unsorted or a sorted T cell fraction (not recorded which). The CDR3 DNA reads as TGTGCCAGCGACCGGGGCGGAGTCAATGAGCAGTTCTTC. Its protein product is CASDRGGVNEQFF.